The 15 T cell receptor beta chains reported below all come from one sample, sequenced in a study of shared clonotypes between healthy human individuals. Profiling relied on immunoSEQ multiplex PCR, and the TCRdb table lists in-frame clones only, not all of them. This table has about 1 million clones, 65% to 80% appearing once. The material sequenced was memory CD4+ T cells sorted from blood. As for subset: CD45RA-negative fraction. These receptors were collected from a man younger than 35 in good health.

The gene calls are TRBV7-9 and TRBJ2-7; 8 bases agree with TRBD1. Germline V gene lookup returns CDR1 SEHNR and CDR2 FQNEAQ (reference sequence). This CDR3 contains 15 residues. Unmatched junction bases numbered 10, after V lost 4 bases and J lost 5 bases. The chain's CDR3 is CASSSYRDRTDEQYF. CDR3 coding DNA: TGTGCCAGCAGCTCATACCGGGACAGGACTGACGAGCAGTACTTC.

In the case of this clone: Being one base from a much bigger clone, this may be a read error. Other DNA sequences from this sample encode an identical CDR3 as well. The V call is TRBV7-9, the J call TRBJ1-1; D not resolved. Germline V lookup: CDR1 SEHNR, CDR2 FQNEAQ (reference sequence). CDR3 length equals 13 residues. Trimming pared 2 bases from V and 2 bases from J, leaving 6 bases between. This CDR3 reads CASSLSGNTEAFF. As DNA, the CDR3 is TGTGCCAGCAGCTTATCGGGCAACACTGAAGCTTTCTTT.

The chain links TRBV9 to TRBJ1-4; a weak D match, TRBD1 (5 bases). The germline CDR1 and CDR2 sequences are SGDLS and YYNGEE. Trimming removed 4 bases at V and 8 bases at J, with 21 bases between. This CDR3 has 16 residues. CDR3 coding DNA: TGTGCCAGCAGCACTCCCCTCGGGACGTGGGGGGAAAAACTGTTTTTT. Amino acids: CASSTPLGTWGEKLFF. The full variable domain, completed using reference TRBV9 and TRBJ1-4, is DSGVTQTPKHLITATGQRVTLRCSPRSGDLSVYWYQQSLDQGLQFLIQYYNGEERAKGNILERFSAQQFPDLHSELNLSSLELGDSALYFCASSTPLGTWGEKLFFGSGTQLSVL.

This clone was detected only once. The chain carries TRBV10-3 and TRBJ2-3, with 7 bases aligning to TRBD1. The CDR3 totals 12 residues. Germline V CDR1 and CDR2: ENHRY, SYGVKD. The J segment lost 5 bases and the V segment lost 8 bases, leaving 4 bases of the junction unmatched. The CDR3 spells CAIGTDQDTQYF. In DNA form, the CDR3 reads TGTGCCATCGGGACAGATCAAGATACGCAGTATTTT.

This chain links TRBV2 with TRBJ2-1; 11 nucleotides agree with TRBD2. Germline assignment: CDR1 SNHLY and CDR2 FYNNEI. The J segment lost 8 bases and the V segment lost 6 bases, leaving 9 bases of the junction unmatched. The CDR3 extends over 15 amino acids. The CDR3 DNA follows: TGTGCCAGCAGAATAGGACTAGCGGGTTTGGATGAGCAGTTCTTC. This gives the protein CASRIGLAGLDEQFF.

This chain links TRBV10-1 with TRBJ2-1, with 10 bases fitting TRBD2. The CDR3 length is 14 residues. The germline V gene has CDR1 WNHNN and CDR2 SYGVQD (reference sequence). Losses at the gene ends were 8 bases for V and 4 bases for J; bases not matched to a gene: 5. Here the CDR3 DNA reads TGCGCCAGCTCTACTAGCGGGGTTTACAATGAGCAGTTCTTC. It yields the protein CASSTSGVYNEQFF.

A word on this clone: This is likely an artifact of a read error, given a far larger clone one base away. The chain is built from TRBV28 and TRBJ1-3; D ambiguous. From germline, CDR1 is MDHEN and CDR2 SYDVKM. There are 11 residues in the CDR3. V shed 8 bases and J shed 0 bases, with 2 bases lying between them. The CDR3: CASGSGNTIYF. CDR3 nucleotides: TGTGCCAGCGGCTCTGGAAACACCATATATTTT.

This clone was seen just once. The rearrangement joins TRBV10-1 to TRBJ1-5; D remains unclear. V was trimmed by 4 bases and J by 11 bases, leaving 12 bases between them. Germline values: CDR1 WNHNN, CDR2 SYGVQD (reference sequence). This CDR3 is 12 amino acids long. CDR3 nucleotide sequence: TGCGCCAGCAGTGTCGGCACGAAGGCCCAGCATTTT. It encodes CASSVGTKAQHF.

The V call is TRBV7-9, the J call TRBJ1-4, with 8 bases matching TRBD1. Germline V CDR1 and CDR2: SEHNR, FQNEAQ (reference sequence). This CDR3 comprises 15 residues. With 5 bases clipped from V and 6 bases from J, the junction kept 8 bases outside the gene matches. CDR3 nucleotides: TGTGCCAGCAGCGTATCAACGGGACAGGATGAAAAACTGTTTTTT. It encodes CASSVSTGQDEKLFF.

In DNA, the CDR3 is TGCGCCAGCAGCCAAGACAGGGCCTGGGCTGGGGCCAACGTCCTGACTTTC. Amino acids: CASSQDRAWAGANVLTF. V gene TRBV4-3 combines with J gene TRBJ2-6, with a tentative D call TRBD1 (5 bases). V was shortened by 0 bases and J by 2 bases, with 11 bases between the two germline ends. The CDR3 extends over 17 amino acids. Germline lookup yields CDR1 LGHNA and CDR2 YSLEER.

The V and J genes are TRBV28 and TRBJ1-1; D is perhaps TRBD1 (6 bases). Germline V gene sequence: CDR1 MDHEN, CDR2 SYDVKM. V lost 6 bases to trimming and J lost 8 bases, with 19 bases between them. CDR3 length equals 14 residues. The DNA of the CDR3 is TGTGCCAGCAGAACTGAGGGGGGGTCACTGGAAGCTTTCTTT. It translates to CASRTEGGSLEAFF.

The DNA for the CDR3 is TGTGCCTGCTCTTCGTTAGCGGGAGGGCTGGAGACCCAGTACTTC. It yields the protein CACSSLAGGLETQYF. This chain joins TRBV27 and TRBJ2-5, with 11 bases matching TRBD2. The CDR3 spans 15 residues. Germline CDR1 and CDR2: MNHEY and SMNVEV (reference sequence). The J segment lost 5 bases and the V segment lost 11 bases, leaving 13 bases of the junction unmatched.

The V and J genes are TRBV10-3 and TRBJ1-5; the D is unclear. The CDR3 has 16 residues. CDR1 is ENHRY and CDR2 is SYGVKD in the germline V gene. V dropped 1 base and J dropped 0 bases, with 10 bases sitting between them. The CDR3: CAISELAGNSNQPQHF. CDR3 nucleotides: TGTGCCATCAGTGAGTTGGCAGGAAATAGCAATCAGCCCCAGCATTTT.

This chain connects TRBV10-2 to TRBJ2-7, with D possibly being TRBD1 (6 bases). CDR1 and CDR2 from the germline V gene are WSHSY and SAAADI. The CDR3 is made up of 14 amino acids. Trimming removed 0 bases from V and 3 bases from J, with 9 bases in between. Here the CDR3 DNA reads TGCGCCAGCAGTGAGTCAGGGGGAAACTACGAGCAGTACTTC. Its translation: CASSESGGNYEQYF.

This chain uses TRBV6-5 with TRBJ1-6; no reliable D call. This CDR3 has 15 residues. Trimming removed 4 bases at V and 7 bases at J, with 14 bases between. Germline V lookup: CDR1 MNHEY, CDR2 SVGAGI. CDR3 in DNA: TGTGCCAGCAGTTTAAGGGTTTCGGTAAATTCACCCCTCCACTTT. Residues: CASSLRVSVNSPLHF.